What follows describes a single T cell receptor beta chain. No antigen is known for it. These data belong to a study of cytomegalovirus exposure and HLA in healthy donors. Study findings and constraints: TRBV6-2, TRBV6-3 and some other V segments were excluded as indistinguishable. Within the data, a cluster of highly shared sequence variants was likely a sequencing artifact. Sequencing depth across donors, presence/absence analyses assumed, was roughly uniform.

The germline V and J ends were trimmed by 7 bases and 1 base, with 9 bases remaining between them. From germline, CDR1 is SGHNT and CDR2 YENEEA. This CDR3 is built from 13 residues. The PCR contained 60 Vbeta and 13 Jbeta primers. Method: immunoSEQ multiplex PCR; TCRdb's copy keeps in-frame clones and lacks some. This table has more than 65,000 clones, under 70% appearing once. This clonotype was obtained from a woman aged 45-59 years in good health and CMV-seropositive. The chain has TRBV11-3 and TRBJ2-3, with D possibly matching TRBD2 (5 bases). Sequencing used PBMCs. The CDR3 DNA sequence: TGTGCCAGCAAAGGTAGCGGCACAGATACGCAGTATTTT. Amino acid sequence: CASKGSGTDTQYF.